This is a list of T cell receptor beta chains from one sample in a study of shared clonotypes between healthy human individuals. The method was immunoSEQ multiplex PCR; TCRdb's version includes in-frame clones alone and lacks a portion of them. The table shows about 2.3 million clones, with around 93% occurring only once. Sequenced input: naive CD4+ T cells from PBMCs. Receptors were obtained from a man aged 18 to 35 in good health. Some clones in this sample may be carry-over from other donors' samples. CDR3s include the opening cysteine and the closing phenylalanine or tryptophan. The D gene is left open where the match is weak. Clone size is given for some rows only: seen once, a few or many times, or a class if the clone is expanded.

clone_size j_call d_call v_call cdr3_nt cdr3_aa
few TRBJ1-1 TRBD1 TRBV5-1 TGCGCCAGCAGCTCACAGGGGATGAACACTGAAGCTTTCTTT CASSSQGMNTEAFF
- TRBJ2-3 TRBD1 TRBV5-1 TGCGCCAGCAGTAAGACTTTGACAGGGCTCACAGATACGCAGTATTTT CASSKTLTGLTDTQYF
- TRBJ2-7 - TRBV5-5 TGTGCCAGCAGCTGGGCCCCCGAACAAGGCTTTGAGCAGTACTTC CASSWAPEQGFEQYF
- TRBJ2-3 TRBD2 TRBV4-1 TGCGCCAGCAGCCAAGATCTCACAGCGGGGCTGAGGATGGATACGCAGTATTTT CASSQDLTAGLRMDTQYF
- TRBJ2-1 - TRBV29-1 TGCAGCGTTGAAGATCCTCGGACTGGCTGGGGAGAGCAGTTCTTC CSVEDPRTGWGEQFF
- TRBJ1-4 - TRBV5-6 TGTGCCAGCAGCTTGTATTCGGGGCGAGCAACTAATGAAAAACTGTTTTTT CASSLYSGRATNEKLFF
- TRBJ1-2 - TRBV12-5 TGTGCTAGTGGCCCTTTCCCTATACAGGGAAACTATGGCTACACCTTC CASGPFPIQGNYGYTF
once TRBJ2-7 TRBD1 TRBV6-1 TGTGCCAGCAGTGGCCGGGACAGGGGTGCATGGGGCGAGCAGTACTTC CASSGRDRGAWGEQYF
- TRBJ1-2 - TRBV6-1 TGTGCCAGCAGTGTTTCCCCAAAGGGCTATGGCTACACCTTC CASSVSPKGYGYTF
- TRBJ1-5 - TRBV30 TGTGCCTGGAGTGTTCGGTTAGAACAGCCCCAGCATTTT CAWSVRLEQPQHF
- TRBJ2-3 - TRBV18 TGTGCCGGCTCACCACTCGTATCAGCAGTTACAGATACGCAGTATTTT CAGSPLVSAVTDTQYF
once TRBJ2-2 - TRBV19 TGTGCCAGTAGTATCGCGCAGGGAACCGGGGAGCTGTTTTTT CASSIAQGTGELFF
- TRBJ1-2 - TRBV6-5 TGTGCCAGCAGTTCCCCCTCTTTAGGGTCCTCTTATGGCTACACCTTC CASSSPSLGSSYGYTF
- TRBJ1-2 TRBD1 TRBV19 TGTGCCAGCAGGGACAGGAGCATCTTAGACTATGGCTACACCTTC CASRDRSILDYGYTF
- TRBJ2-5 - TRBV5-1 TGCGCCAGCAGCTCCGGACAGCACCAAGAGACCCAGTACTTC CASSSGQHQETQYF
- TRBJ1-1 - TRBV29-1 TGCAGCGTTGACCTCGGGGGGCCCACTGAAGCTTTCTTT CSVDLGGPTEAFF
once TRBJ2-3 - TRBV9 TGTGCCAGCAGCGTAAACCCCTTGCGGGAAGATACAGATACGCAGTATTTT CASSVNPLREDTDTQYF
- TRBJ2-7 - TRBV6-1 TGTGCCAGCAGTGACGGGTTGTGGGAGCAGTACTTC CASSDGLWEQYF
- TRBJ1-1 - TRBV6-5 TGTGCCAGTAGACAAGGGAACACTGAAGCTTTCTTT CASRQGNTEAFF
- TRBJ1-3 - TRBV4-1 TGCGCCAGCAGCCACCTTGACATCCACCAGTCCCCTATGGGCTCTGGAAACACCATATATTTT CASSHLDIHQSPMGSGNTIYF
- TRBJ1-2 - TRBV6-1 TGTGCCAGCAGGAACAGGGTATGGGGTGGCTACACCTTC CASRNRVWGGYTF
once TRBJ2-7 - TRBV9 TGTGCCAGCAGTGCAGGAGGTACGTCCTACGAGCAGTACTTC CASSAGGTSYEQYF
- TRBJ1-2 - TRBV15 TGTGCCACCAGCAGAGATCGTACAGAACGCGGCTACACCTTC CATSRDRTERGYTF
- TRBJ1-3 - TRBV7-5 TGTGTCAGAAGCTGGAAGCCGGGACAGGGTAGAGACACCATATATTTT CVRSWKPGQGRDTIYF
few TRBJ1-1 - TRBV19 TGTGCCAGTACCCCTCCGGCTGGGACAGAAGCTTTCTTT CASTPPAGTEAFF
- TRBJ2-5 - TRBV4-1 TGCGCCAGCAGTCACCCCGGCGGGGAGACCCAGTACTTC CASSHPGGETQYF
- TRBJ1-3 - TRBV18 TGTGCCAGCTCACCTCGGATGCCTGGAAACACCATATATTTT CASSPRMPGNTIYF
- TRBJ2-1 - TRBV18 TGTGCCAGCTCACCCCGTCCCCAGGGGGGTTTTAACAATGAGCAGTTCTTC CASSPRPQGGFNNEQFF
- TRBJ2-2 - TRBV5-1 TGCGCCAGCAGCCGGGACGGTTCGAACACCGGGGAGCTGTTTTTT CASSRDGSNTGELFF
once TRBJ2-2 - TRBV5-1 TGCGCCAGCAGAGAGGGCTGGACCGGGGAGCTGTTTTTT CASREGWTGELFF
- TRBJ1-5 TRBD1 TRBV2 TGTGCCAGCAGTCAGACAGGGCAACAGCCCCAGCATTTT CASSQTGQQPQHF
- TRBJ2-7 - TRBV27 TGTGCCAGCAGTTTCATGCCCCTCTCCTACGAGCAGTACTTC CASSFMPLSYEQYF
- TRBJ2-1 - TRBV30 TGTGCCTGGAGTGTACTGGGTCGGAGCACCTCTCAGCTAGGGTTCTTC CAWSVLGRSTSQLGFF
- TRBJ2-2 - TRBV7-2 TGTGCCAGCAGCAGGACTACCGGCAGTGAATCGGAGCTGTTTTTT CASSRTTGSESELFF
- TRBJ2-1 TRBD1 TRBV6-5 TGTGCCAGCAGAACTCAGGGGGCGGTAAATGAGCAGTTCTTC CASRTQGAVNEQFF
- TRBJ2-1 - TRBV2 TGTGCCAGCAGCCTCCTTTACAATGAGCAGTTCTTC CASSLLYNEQFF
- TRBJ2-7 - TRBV19 TGTGCCAGTAAGCCGCAACTACAACCATCGCGGCAGTACTTC CASKPQLQPSRQYF
once TRBJ1-4 - TRBV10-3 TGTGCCATCGGAACCCAACGGAATGAAAAACTGTTTTTT CAIGTQRNEKLFF
- TRBJ2-1 - TRBV18 TGTGCCAGCTCACCACTCCGGGATGTCAATGAGCAGTTCTTC CASSPLRDVNEQFF
- TRBJ2-2 - TRBV5-1 TGCGCCAGTCAGCTTCCCCCGGGCGGGGAGCTGTTTTTT CASQLPPGGELFF
- TRBJ2-7 TRBD1 TRBV5-1 TGCGCCAGCAGCTTGGGAGCAGGGGGCTCCTACGAGCAGTACTTC CASSLGAGGSYEQYF
- TRBJ1-5 - TRBV2 TGTGCCAGCAGTGAAATAGAGAGCAATCAGCCCCAGCATTTT CASSEIESNQPQHF
- TRBJ2-7 - TRBV30 TGTGCCTGGAGTGCGGGAGACGAGCAGTACTTC CAWSAGDEQYF
- TRBJ2-7 TRBD1 TRBV18 TGTGCCAGCTCACAGGGACAGGTTTTCGAGCAGTACTTC CASSQGQVFEQYF
- TRBJ2-3 TRBD2 TRBV4-3 TGCGCCAGCAGCCGACAGCGGGAGATCACAGATACGCAGTATTTT CASSRQREITDTQYF
- TRBJ2-7 - TRBV28 TGTGCCAGCAGTTTACCCCAGAGGACCCATGGACAGTTGTACGAGCAGTACTTC CASSLPQRTHGQLYEQYF
once TRBJ1-2 TRBD1 TRBV6-5 TGTGCCAGCAGGAACGGACAGGGGGCGCCTGGCTACACCTTC CASRNGQGAPGYTF
- TRBJ1-5 - TRBV5-1 TGCGCCAGCAGCTTTCGGGATTCGGCAGGAGGCCAGCCCCAGCATTTT CASSFRDSAGGQPQHF
- TRBJ2-1 TRBD2 TRBV7-3 TGTGCCAGCAGCTTATCCCGACTAGCGGGGTCCAATGAGCAGTTCTTC CASSLSRLAGSNEQFF
- TRBJ1-5 - TRBV19 TGTGCCAGTAGCCTACAGGGTGCTAGGATCAATCAGCCCCAGCATTTT CASSLQGARINQPQHF
- TRBJ2-7 - TRBV7-9 TGTGCCAGCAGCCGAGGGGAATACGAGCAGTACTTC CASSRGEYEQYF
- TRBJ2-7 TRBD1 TRBV6-5 TGTGCCAGCAGTTATTTAGACAGGGGGCCCTACGAGCAGTACTTC CASSYLDRGPYEQYF
- TRBJ1-3 TRBD1 TRBV5-8 TGTGCCAGCAGCCCCCGGGACAGCCTGCCTGGAAACACCATATATTTT CASSPRDSLPGNTIYF
- TRBJ1-3 - TRBV5-5 TGTGCCAGCAGCCGCGACGTGAGCTCTGGAAACACCATATATTTT CASSRDVSSGNTIYF
- TRBJ2-2 TRBD2 TRBV7-2 TGTGCCAGCAGCTTATACGCGGGAGGGAGCACCGGGGAGCTGTTTTTT CASSLYAGGSTGELFF
- TRBJ2-2 - TRBV7-7 TGTGCCAGCAGCCCCCGGGAGAACACCGGGGAGCTGTTTTTT CASSPRENTGELFF
- TRBJ1-1 - TRBV27 TGTGCCAGCAGTTTCCTCGGGACGGAAAACACTGAAGCTTTCTTT CASSFLGTENTEAFF
- TRBJ2-2 - TRBV27 TGTGCCAGCACTCCCGGGAGCAGGAACACCGGGGAGCTGTTTTTT CASTPGSRNTGELFF
- TRBJ2-3 - TRBV4-3 TGCGCCAGCAGCCAAGATGGGGCTAGCTTCGATGCAGATACGCAGTATTTT CASSQDGASFDADTQYF